The clone carrying this T cell receptor (beta chain) was found once. Trimming removed 1 base from V and 6 bases from J; junction bases left unmatched: 8. This CDR3 is 16 amino acids long. Germline CDR1 and CDR2: SGHNT and YYREEE (reference sequence). In the original analysis: Amplifying reference gene primers gave estimates of nucleated cell counts. This table comes from immunoSEQ multiplex PCR, and its TCRdb copy is limited to in-frame clones, with some not included. V and J calls and clone size are copied from that table; D and trimming were computed from the DNA. The table has approximately 170,000 clones, 84% seen once. The data stem from a study of blood T cell repertoires in COVID-19. Study overall: Sources were T cells, B-cell-depleted T cells, or PBMCs; the material itself was cDNA or gDNA.

This receptor was identified in a man aged 35 to 55 who had recovered from COVID-19. The sequenced sample consisted of peripheral blood. The chain combines TRBV5-4 with TRBJ2-2, with 8 positions matching TRBD2. CDR3 protein: CASSLPSGRGPGELFF. The CDR3 DNA is TGTGCCAGCAGCTTGCCCAGCGGGAGAGGACCCGGGGAGCTGTTTTTT.